This TCR beta chain was identified in a study of T cells after yellow fever vaccination. Study details: SMART-Seq v4 Ultra Low Input prepared the low-cell-number fractions. Findings and caveats of the study: Abundant clonotypes from the bulk population could get into FACS-sorted repertoires as contaminants. Researchers report a weaker secondary response that nonetheless peaked faster, day 5 versus 15.

The CDR3 totals 15 residues. Germline V gene sequence: CDR1 MNHEY, CDR2 SVGEGT. Deletions cut 6 bases from V and 6 bases from J, with 18 bases between. TCRdb reanalysed the 5' RACE reads using MiXCR and keeps one entry per CDR3 protein. The sample consists of approximately 300,000 distinct CDR3 sequences, 8.7% of them appearing once. This clonotype has a handful of counts. As yet, its antigen is unknown. The sequencing here drew on PBMCs, taken on the day of the first yellow fever vaccination. The sequence was obtained from a man between 18 and 29 years old who received the YFV17D yellow fever vaccine. The V gene is TRBV6-2 or TRBV6-3, the J gene TRBJ1-5, with D perhaps TRBD1 (5 bases). CDR3 region: CASSKKGSGSQPQHF. CDR3 in DNA: TGTGCCAGCAGCAAAAAGGGGTCGGGGAGTCAGCCCCAGCATTTT.